The 18 T cell receptor beta chains listed next were all sequenced from one sample in a study of T cells in Graves' hyperthyroidism and ophthalmopathy. RNA transcripts gave rise to amplified TCR beta CDR3 regions. TCR CDR3 regions were first amplified by RT-PCR with HTBI primers. MiXCR was run by TCRdb on the multiplex PCR reads, yielding one entry per CDR3 protein. The repertoire has about 680,000 distinct CDR3 sequences, around a third of them found once; the top ten carry around 30%. The sequencing sample was made of blood. The receptors were gathered from a middle-aged woman with Graves' hyperthyroidism.

V is TRBV13 and J is TRBJ2-7, with D perhaps matching TRBD2 (7 bases). The germline V and J ends were trimmed by 8 bases and 3 bases, with 20 bases remaining between them. The V gene's germline CDR1 is PRHDT and CDR2 FYEKMQ (reference sequence). The length of the CDR3 is 15 residues. CDR3: CASSRGGGSVYEQYF. As DNA, the CDR3 is TGTGCCAGCTCTCGTGGGGGGGGCAGCGTCTACGAGCAGTACTTC.

This clonotype was counted once. This chain uses TRBV6-2 or TRBV6-3 with TRBJ1-1; D gene ambiguous. This CDR3 region has 15 residues. Germline loops: CDR1 MNHEY, CDR2 SVGEGT. V lost 8 bases and J 6 bases, leaving 22 bases between the germline ends. In DNA, the CDR3 is TGTGCCAGCTTACCCCGCCCCTCCCATAGCGCTGAAGCTTTCTTT. The encoded protein is CASLPRPSHSAEAFF.

The J gene is TRBJ1-1, the V gene TRBV6-1; a possible D gene is TRBD1 (5 bases). Germline values: CDR1 MNHNS, CDR2 SASEGT. V lost 6 bases to trimming and J lost 14 bases, with 31 bases between them. The CDR3 length is 16 residues. CDR3 nucleotide sequence: TGTGCCAGCAGCCCGGGACTAGCGGATTTCTACAATGAGCAGTTCTTT. It encodes CASSPGLADFYNEQFF.

The CDR3 bases are TGTGCCAGCAGCTTAGAGATGACAAACATCTATGGCTACACCTTC. Its protein product is CASSLEMTNIYGYTF. The chain carries TRBV11-2 and TRBJ1-2; D is uncertain. CDR3 size: 15 residues. The ends were cut back, 0 bases at V and 4 bases at J, with 12 bases in the middle. Germline V gene lookup returns CDR1 SGHAT and CDR2 FQNNGV.

This clonotype showed up many times. The chain has TRBV6-4 and TRBJ1-1; D uncertain. Germline V gene data show CDR1 as MRHNA and CDR2 as SNTAGT. The CDR3 spans 13 residues. V lost 5 bases to trimming and J lost 4 bases, with 11 bases between them. The CDR3 sequence: CASSRVVGTEAFF. The CDR3 DNA is TGTGCCAGCAGTAGGGTGGTAGGCACTGAAGCTTTCTTT.

This clonotype occurred a few times. The chain is built from TRBV6-6 and TRBJ2-7; D is unclear. V shed 6 bases and J shed 5 bases, with 11 bases lying between them. Germline assignment: CDR1 MNHNY and CDR2 SVGAGI (reference sequence). The CDR3 has 12 amino acids. CDR3 in amino acids: CASSPSVDEQYF. CDR3 nucleotide sequence: TGTGCCAGCAGCCCCAGTGTAGACGAGCAGTACTTC.

This clonotype came up many times. The rearrangement uses TRBV10-3 and TRBJ2-7, with 12 positions matching TRBD1. J lost 5 bases, V lost 7 bases, and 3 bases had no gene match. CDR1 and CDR2 (germline): ENHRY, SYGVKD. The CDR3 has 13 residues. The chain's CDR3 is CAIKGTGGNEQYF. The CDR3 DNA reads as TGTGCCATCAAAGGGACAGGGGGCAACGAGCAGTACTTC.

This sequence joins TRBV7-3 and TRBJ2-7; 13 bases are a match to TRBD2. V dropped 8 bases and J dropped 7; count of bases not matched to a gene: 5. Per germline, CDR1 SGHTA and CDR2 FQGTGA. CDR3 size: 13 residues. The CDR3 loop reads CASGLAGAEEQYF. Written as DNA, the CDR3 is TGTGCCAGCGGACTAGCGGGGGCAGAAGAGCAGTACTTC.

In its sample, this clonotype was seen a few times. The genes are TRBV14 and TRBJ1-6, with D tentatively TRBD1 (5 bases). Trimming removed 5 bases at V and 0 bases at J, with 14 bases between. The germline gives CDR1 SGHDN, CDR2 FVKESK. The CDR3 is 17 amino acids. Here the CDR3 DNA reads TGTGCCAGCAGCGTAGGGGATAGGAGCTCCTATAATTCACCCCTCCACTTT. Its translation: CASSVGDRSSYNSPLHF.

In this sample, this clonotype turned up many times. The J gene is TRBJ1-4, the V gene TRBV12-3 or TRBV12-4; D possibly corresponds to TRBD1 (5 bases). The V end lost 2 bases, the J end lost 7 bases, and 14 bases lay between the germline ends. This CDR3 has 15 amino acids. The CDR3 reads CASSLQQALSEKLFF. Here the CDR3 DNA reads TGTGCCAGCAGTTTACAACAGGCCCTGAGTGAAAAACTGTTTTTT.

The gene calls are TRBV12-3 or TRBV12-4 and TRBJ1-5, with D uncertain. The CDR3 contains 14 residues. The V gene lost 6 bases and the J gene lost 4 bases, with 13 bases spanning the gap. The CDR3 is CASSREHGNQPQHF. The CDR3 coding sequence is TGTGCCAGCAGCCGGGAGCATGGGAATCAGCCCCAGCATTTT.

Turning to this clonotype: A much bigger clone sits one base away, suggesting this may be a read error. The gene calls are TRBV7-9 and TRBJ1-2, with D possibly TRBD1 on 6 matching bases. The CDR3 spans 14 residues. V was clipped by 5 bases and J by 6 bases, with 16 bases between them. Germline V gives CDR1 SEHNR, CDR2 FQNEAQ (reference sequence). The CDR3 bases are TGTGCCAGCAGCCTAGTACAGGGAGGGGATGGCTACACCTTC. Translating it yields CASSLVQGGDGYTF.

The gene calls are TRBV7-9 and TRBJ2-7; D gene unclear. With 6 bases removed from V and 10 bases from J, the gap between germline ends came to 22 bases. The CDR3 runs to 14 residues. Germline lookup yields CDR1 SEHNR and CDR2 FQNEAQ (reference sequence). Here the CDR3 reads CASSSTPTMNRQYF. In DNA, the CDR3 is TGTGCCAGCAGTTCCACCCCCACTATGAACCGACAGTACTTC.

The chain has TRBV30 and TRBJ1-5; no firm D call. Germline V gene sequence: CDR1 GTSNPN, CDR2 SVGIG (reference sequence). V was shortened by 5 bases and J by 9 bases, with 20 bases between the two germline ends. This CDR3 comprises 14 residues. In DNA form, the CDR3 reads TGTGCCTGGTCCCAGGACGGCTCAAAGGGGCCCCAGCATTTT. Encoded protein: CAWSQDGSKGPQHF.

This clonotype showed up just a few times. The chain recombines TRBV6-5 with TRBJ1-4, with D possibly matching TRBD1 (6 bases). In germline, CDR1 is MNHEY, CDR2 SVGAGI. The CDR3 extends over 14 amino acids. Trimming removed 5 bases from V and 6 bases from J, with 13 bases in between. The CDR3 region has the DNA TGTGCCAGCAGTGACAGGCCGCAGGATGAAAAACTGTTTTTT. It is translated as CASSDRPQDEKLFF.

This clonotype was detected only a few times. This chain links TRBV7-8 with TRBJ2-7; D perhaps matches TRBD2 (6 bases). With 6 bases removed from V and 6 bases from J, the gap between germline ends came to 12 bases. This CDR3 has 12 residues. Germline V CDR1 and CDR2: SGHVS, FQNEAQ. CDR3 DNA sequence: TGTGCCAGCAGACAGGAGGGTTCCGAGCAGTACTTC. It yields the protein CASRQEGSEQYF.

This clonotype turned up a few times. J is TRBJ2-2 and V is TRBV7-9; no reliable D call. Germline V gives CDR1 SEHNR, CDR2 FQNEAQ (reference sequence). The CDR3 sequence is 14 residues long. Trimming shortened V by 5 bases and J by 0 bases, and 7 bases separated the two germline ends. The CDR3: CASSPPSNTGELFF. CDR3 nucleotide sequence: TGTGCCAGCAGCCCCCCCTCGAACACCGGGGAGCTGTTTTTT. Looking up the rest from reference TRBV7-9 and TRBJ2-2 gives the full variable domain: DTGVSQNPRHKITKRGQNVTFRCDPISEHNRLYWYRQTLGQGPEFLTYFQNEAQLEKSRLLSDRFSAERPKGSFSTLEIQRTEQGDSAMYLCASSPPSNTGELFFGEGSRLTVL.

This clonotype was seen a few times. This chain uses TRBV27 with TRBJ2-7; no clear D gene. The germline gives CDR1 MNHEY, CDR2 SMNVEV (reference sequence). The V gene lost 8 bases and the J gene lost 7 bases, with 12 bases spanning the gap. CDR3 length equals 11 residues. CDR3: CASGTPGEQYF. DNA of the CDR3: TGTGCCAGCGGCACGCCCGGGGAGCAGTACTTC.